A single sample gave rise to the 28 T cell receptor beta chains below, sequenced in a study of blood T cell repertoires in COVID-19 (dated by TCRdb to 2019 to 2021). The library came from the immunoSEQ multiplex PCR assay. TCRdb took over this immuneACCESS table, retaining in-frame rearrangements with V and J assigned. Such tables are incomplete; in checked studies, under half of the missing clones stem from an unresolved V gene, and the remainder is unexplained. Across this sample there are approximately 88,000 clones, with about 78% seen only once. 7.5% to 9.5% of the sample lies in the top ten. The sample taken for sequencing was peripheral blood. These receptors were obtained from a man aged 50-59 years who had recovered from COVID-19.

The CDR3 here is CATSIPVNTGELFF. The CDR3 DNA follows: TGTGCCACCAGCATTCCCGTGAACACCGGGGAGCTGTTTTTT. V is TRBV15 and J is TRBJ2-2; D gene unclear. V was cut by 4 bases and J by 1 base, with 7 bases left in between. The germline V gene encodes CDR1 LNHNV and CDR2 YYDKDF (reference sequence). This CDR3 region has 14 residues. Full variable domain (missing parts from reference TRBV15 and TRBJ2-2): DAMVIQNPRYQVTQFGKPVTLSCSQTLNHNVMYWYQQKSSQAPKLLFHYYDKDFNNEADTPDNFQSRRPNTSFCFLDIRSPGLGDTAMYLCATSIPVNTGELFFGEGSRLTVL.

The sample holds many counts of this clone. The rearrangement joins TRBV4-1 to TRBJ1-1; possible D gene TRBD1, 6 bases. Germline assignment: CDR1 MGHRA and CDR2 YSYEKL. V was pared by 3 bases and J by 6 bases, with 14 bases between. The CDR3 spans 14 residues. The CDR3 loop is CASSQTGLISEAFF. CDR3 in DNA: TGCGCCAGCAGCCAGACAGGACTCATTTCTGAAGCTTTCTTT.

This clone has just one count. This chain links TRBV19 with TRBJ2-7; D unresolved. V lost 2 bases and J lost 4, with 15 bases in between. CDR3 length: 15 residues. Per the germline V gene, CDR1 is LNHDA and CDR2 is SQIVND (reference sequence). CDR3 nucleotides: TGTGCCAGTAGTATAAGGCATTCCACAGCTTACGAGCAGTACTTC. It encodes CASSIRHSTAYEQYF.

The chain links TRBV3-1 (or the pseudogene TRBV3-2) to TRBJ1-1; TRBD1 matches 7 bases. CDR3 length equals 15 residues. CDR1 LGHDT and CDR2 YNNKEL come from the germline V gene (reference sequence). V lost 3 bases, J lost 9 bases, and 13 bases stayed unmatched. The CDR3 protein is CASSQEGQLRPQAFF. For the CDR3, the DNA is TGTGCCAGCAGCCAGGAGGGACAGCTCAGACCCCAAGCTTTCTTT.

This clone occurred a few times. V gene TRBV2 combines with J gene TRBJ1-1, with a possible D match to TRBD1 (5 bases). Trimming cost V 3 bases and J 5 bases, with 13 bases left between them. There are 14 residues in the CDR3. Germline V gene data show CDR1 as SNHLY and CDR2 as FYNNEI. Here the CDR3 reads CASSDGQGETEAFF. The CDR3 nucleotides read TGTGCCAGCAGTGATGGGCAGGGTGAGACTGAAGCTTTCTTT.

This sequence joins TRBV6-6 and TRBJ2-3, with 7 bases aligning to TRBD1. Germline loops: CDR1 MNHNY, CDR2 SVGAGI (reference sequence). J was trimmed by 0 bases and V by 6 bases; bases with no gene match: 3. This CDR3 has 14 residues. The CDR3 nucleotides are TGTGCCAGCAGCGGGACAGCTAGCACAGATACGCAGTATTTT. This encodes CASSGTASTDTQYF.

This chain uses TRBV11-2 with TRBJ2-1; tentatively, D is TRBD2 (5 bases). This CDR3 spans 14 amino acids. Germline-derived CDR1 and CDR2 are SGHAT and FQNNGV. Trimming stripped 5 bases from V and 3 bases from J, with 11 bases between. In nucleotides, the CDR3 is TGTGCCAGCAGCCCCGGACTGAACTACAATGAGCAGTTCTTC. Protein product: CASSPGLNYNEQFF. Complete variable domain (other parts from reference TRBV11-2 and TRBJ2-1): EAGVAQSPRYKIIEKRQSVAFWCNPISGHATLYWYQQILGQGPKLLIQFQNNGVVDDSQLPKDRFSAERLKGVDSTLKIQPAKLEDSAVYLCASSPGLNYNEQFFGPGTRLTVL.

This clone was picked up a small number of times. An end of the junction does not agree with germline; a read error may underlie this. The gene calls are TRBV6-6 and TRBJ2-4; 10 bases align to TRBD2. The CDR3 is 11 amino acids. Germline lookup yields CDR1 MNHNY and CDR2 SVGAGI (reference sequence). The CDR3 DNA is TGTGCCAGCCTGAATAGCGGGAGGACACACTTC. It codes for CASLNSGRTHF.

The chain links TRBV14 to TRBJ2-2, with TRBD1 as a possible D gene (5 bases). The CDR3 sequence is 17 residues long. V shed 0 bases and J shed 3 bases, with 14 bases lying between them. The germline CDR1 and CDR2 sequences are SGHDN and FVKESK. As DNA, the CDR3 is TGTGCCAGCAGCCAAGATCTGAACAGGAGATACACCGGGGAGCTGTTTTTT. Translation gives CASSQDLNRRYTGELFF.

In DNA form, the CDR3 reads TGTGCCAGCAGTGATGCGGGACTAGGGAGCACAGATACGCAGTATTTT. Translating gives CASSDAGLGSTDTQYF. This chain joins TRBV6-1 and TRBJ2-3; 8 nucleotides match TRBD2. The CDR3 is made up of 16 amino acids. The V and J ends lost 3 bases and 0 bases, in that order; junction bases with no gene match: 5. Germline values: CDR1 MNHNS, CDR2 SASEGT.

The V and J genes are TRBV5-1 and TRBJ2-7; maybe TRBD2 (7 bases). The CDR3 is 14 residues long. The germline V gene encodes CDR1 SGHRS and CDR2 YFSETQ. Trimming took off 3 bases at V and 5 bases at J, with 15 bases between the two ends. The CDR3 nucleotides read TGCGCCAGCAGCTACGGCAGGGGAGGGGACGAGCAGTACTTC. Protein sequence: CASSYGRGGDEQYF.

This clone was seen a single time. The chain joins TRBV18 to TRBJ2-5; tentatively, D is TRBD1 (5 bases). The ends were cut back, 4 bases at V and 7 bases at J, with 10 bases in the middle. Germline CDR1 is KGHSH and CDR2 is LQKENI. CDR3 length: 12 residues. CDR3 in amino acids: CASSRAQGTQYF. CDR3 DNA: TGTGCCAGCTCACGCGCCCAGGGGACCCAGTACTTC.

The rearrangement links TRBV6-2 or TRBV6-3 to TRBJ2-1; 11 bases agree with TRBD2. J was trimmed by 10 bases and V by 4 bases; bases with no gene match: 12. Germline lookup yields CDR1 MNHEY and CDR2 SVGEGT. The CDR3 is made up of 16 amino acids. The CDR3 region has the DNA TGTGCCAGCAGTTCCTATGGTAGCGGGGGGGTGGACGAGCAGTTCTTC. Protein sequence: CASSSYGSGGVDEQFF.

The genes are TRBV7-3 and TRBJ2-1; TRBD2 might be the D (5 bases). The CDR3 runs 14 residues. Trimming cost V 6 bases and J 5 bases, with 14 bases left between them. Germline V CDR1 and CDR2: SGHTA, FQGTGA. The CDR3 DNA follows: TGTGCCAGCAGTCCACGACTAAGCAACAATGAGCAGTTCTTC. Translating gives CASSPRLSNNEQFF. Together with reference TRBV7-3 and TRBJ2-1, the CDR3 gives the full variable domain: GAGVSQTPSNKVTEKGKYVELRCDPISGHTALYWYRQSLGQGPEFLIYFQGTGAADDSGLPNDRFFAVRPEGSVSTLKIQRTERGDSAVYLCASSPRLSNNEQFFGPGTRLTVL.

The CDR3 coding sequence is TGTGCCGTGAAGCGGGGACTTCAAGAGACCCAGTACTTC. Residues: CAVKRGLQETQYF. The chain is built from TRBV10-3 and TRBJ2-5, with 7 bases identical to TRBD2. The trim removed 11 bases at V and 2 bases at J, leaving 8 bases unmatched. CDR1 ENHRY and CDR2 SYGVKD come from the germline V gene. This CDR3 spans 13 amino acids.

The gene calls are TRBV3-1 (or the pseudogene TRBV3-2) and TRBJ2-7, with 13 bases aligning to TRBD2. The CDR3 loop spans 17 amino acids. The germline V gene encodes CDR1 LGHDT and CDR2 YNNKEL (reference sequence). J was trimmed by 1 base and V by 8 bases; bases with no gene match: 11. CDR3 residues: CASWTSGSVSLSYEQYF. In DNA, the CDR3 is TGTGCCAGCTGGACTAGCGGGAGTGTAAGTTTATCCTACGAGCAGTACTTC.

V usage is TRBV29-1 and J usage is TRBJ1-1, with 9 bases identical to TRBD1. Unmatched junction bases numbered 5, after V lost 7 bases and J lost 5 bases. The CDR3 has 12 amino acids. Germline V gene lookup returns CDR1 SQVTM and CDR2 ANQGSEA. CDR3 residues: CSAHRGLTEAFF. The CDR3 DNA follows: TGCAGCGCCCACAGGGGGCTTACTGAAGCTTTCTTT. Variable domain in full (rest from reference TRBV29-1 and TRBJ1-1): SAVISQKPSRDICQRGTSLTIQCQVDSQVTMMFWYRQQPGQSLTLIATANQGSEATYESGFVIDKFPISRPNLTFSTLTVSNMSPEDSSIYLCSAHRGLTEAFFGQGTRLTVV.

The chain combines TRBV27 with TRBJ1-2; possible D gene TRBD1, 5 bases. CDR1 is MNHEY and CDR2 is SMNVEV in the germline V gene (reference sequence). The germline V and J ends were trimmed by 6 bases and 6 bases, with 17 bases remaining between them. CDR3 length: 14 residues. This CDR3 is CASRLRGGANGYTF. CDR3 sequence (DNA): TGTGCCAGCAGGCTAAGGGGCGGGGCGAATGGCTACACCTTC.

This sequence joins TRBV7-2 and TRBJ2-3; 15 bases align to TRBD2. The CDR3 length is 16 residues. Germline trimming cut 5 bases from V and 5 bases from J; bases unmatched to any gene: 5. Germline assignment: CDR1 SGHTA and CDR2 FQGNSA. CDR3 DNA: TGTGCCAGCAGCGGGACTAGCGGGGGGATGGGAGATACGCAGTATTTT. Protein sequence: CASSGTSGGMGDTQYF.

The CDR3 bases are TGTGCCAGCAGCGTAGGCGCTGGAGAACCCCAGCATTTT. Residues: CASSVGAGEPQHF. The V and J genes are TRBV9 and TRBJ1-5; D not certain. Germline CDR1 SGDLS, CDR2 YYNGEE. This CDR3 is 13 amino acids long. The V end lost 0 bases, the J end lost 10 bases, and 11 bases lay between the germline ends.

In DNA form, the CDR3 reads TGTGCCAGCAGCTTAATTAGGGCCGGGACTAGCGGGGCGAACACCGGGGAGCTGTTTTTT. It translates to CASSLIRAGTSGANTGELFF. The V and J genes are TRBV7-6 and TRBJ2-2, with 13 bases that match TRBD2. CDR1 and CDR2 (germline): SGHVS, FNYEAQ. After removal of 2 bases from V and 0 bases from J, the junction contained 9 bases not matched to a gene. The CDR3 length is 20 residues. Complete variable domain (other parts from reference TRBV7-6 and TRBJ2-2): GAGVSQSPRYKVTKRGQDVALRCDPISGHVSLYWYRQALGQGPEFLTYFNYEAQQDKSGLPNDRFSAERPEGSISTLTIQRTEQRDSAMYRCASSLIRAGTSGANTGELFFGEGSRLTVL.

The CDR3 loop reads CASSYPGNTIYF. CDR3 DNA sequence: TGTGCCAGCAGTTACCCAGGAAACACCATATATTTT. The chain employs TRBV6-6 and TRBJ1-3; D gene unclear. The V gene lost 2 bases and the J gene lost 4 bases, with 3 bases spanning the gap. Germline loops: CDR1 MNHNY, CDR2 SVGAGI (reference sequence). The CDR3 sequence is 12 residues long.

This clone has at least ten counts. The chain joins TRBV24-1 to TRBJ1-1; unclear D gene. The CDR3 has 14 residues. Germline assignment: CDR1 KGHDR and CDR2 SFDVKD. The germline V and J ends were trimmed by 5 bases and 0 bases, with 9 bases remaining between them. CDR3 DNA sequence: TGTGCCACCAGTGTCTGGCAGGTGAACACTGAAGCTTTCTTT. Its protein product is CATSVWQVNTEAFF.

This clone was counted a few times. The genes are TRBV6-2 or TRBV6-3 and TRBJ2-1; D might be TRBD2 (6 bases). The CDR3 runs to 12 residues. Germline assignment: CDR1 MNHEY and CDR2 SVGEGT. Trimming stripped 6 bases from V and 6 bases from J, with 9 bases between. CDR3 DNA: TGTGCCAGCAGCCCGACTAGCAATGAGCAGTTCTTC. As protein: CASSPTSNEQFF.

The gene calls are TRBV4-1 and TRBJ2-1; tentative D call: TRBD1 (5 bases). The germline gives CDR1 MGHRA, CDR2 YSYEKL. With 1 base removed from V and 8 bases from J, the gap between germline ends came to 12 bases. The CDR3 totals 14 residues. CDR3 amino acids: CASSQVRGLYEQFF. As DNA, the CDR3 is TGCGCCAGCAGCCAAGTTAGGGGCCTATATGAGCAGTTCTTC.

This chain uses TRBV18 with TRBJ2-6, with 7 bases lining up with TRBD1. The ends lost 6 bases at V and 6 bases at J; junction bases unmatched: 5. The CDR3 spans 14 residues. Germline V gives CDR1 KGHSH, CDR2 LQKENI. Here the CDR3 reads CASSYGTEANVLTF. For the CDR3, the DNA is TGTGCCAGCTCCTATGGGACAGAGGCCAACGTCCTGACTTTC.

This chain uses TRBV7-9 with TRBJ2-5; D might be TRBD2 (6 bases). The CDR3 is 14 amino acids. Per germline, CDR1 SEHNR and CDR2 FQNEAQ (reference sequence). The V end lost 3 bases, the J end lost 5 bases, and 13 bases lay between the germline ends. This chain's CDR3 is CASSLGLGMETQYF. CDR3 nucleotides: TGTGCCAGCAGCTTGGGACTGGGGATGGAGACCCAGTACTTC.

The CDR3 DNA reads TGTGCCAGCAGCTTAGACGGGGGGGCCCTCAATGAGCAGTTCTTC. Residues: CASSLDGGALNEQFF. The gene calls are TRBV11-3 and TRBJ2-1, with 8 bases matching TRBD2. V dropped 0 bases and J dropped 6; count of bases not matched to a gene: 4. The V gene's germline CDR1 is SGHNT and CDR2 YENEEA. The CDR3 has 15 residues.